Shown below are 11 T cell receptor beta chains from a single sample sequenced in a study of neurological immune-mediated disorders. Time point here: longitudinal time-point 2. TCRdb reprocessed the 5' RACE reads with MiXCR, giving one entry per CDR3 protein. The sample records about 80,000 distinct CDR3 sequences, 5% to 6% being singletons. The specimen was PBMCs. These receptors all stem from a woman in her sixties with multiple sclerosis.

In its sample, this clonotype was seen many times. This rearrangement joins TRBV5-1 to TRBJ1-1; no definite D call. Trimming took off 5 bases at V and 11 bases at J, with 13 bases between the two ends. This CDR3 comprises 11 residues. Germline loops: CDR1 SGHRS, CDR2 YFSETQ. DNA of the CDR3: TGCGCCAGCAGGGAAACAACCGACGCTTTCTTT. Translating gives CASRETTDAFF.

This clonotype has a count of ten or more. This chain joins TRBV20-1 and TRBJ2-1; TRBD1 aligns across 8 bases. Per germline, CDR1 DFQATT and CDR2 SNEGSKA (reference sequence). The V and J ends lost 5 bases and 0 bases, in that order; junction bases with no gene match: 3. The length of the CDR3 is 14 residues. This CDR3 is CSASDRDSYNEQFF. The CDR3, as DNA: TGCAGTGCTTCGGACAGGGACTCCTACAATGAGCAGTTCTTC.

This clonotype has at least ten counts. The rearrangement uses TRBV27 and TRBJ2-7, with a possible D match to TRBD1 (6 bases). Germline CDR1 reads MNHEY; CDR2 reads SMNVEV (reference sequence). Trimming stripped 5 bases from V and 3 bases from J, with 11 bases between. The CDR3 totals 13 residues. The CDR3 region has the DNA TGTGCCAGCAGTCTAGGGGGTGGCTACGAGCAGTACTTC. Translating gives CASSLGGGYEQYF.

This clonotype was picked up many times. The chain carries TRBV7-8 and TRBJ2-1; 7 bases line up with TRBD2. The CDR3 extends over 19 amino acids. CDR1 and CDR2 from the germline V gene are SGHVS and FQNEAQ. J lost 0 bases, V lost 5 bases, and 16 bases had no gene match. Written as DNA, the CDR3 is TGTGCCAGCAGCCCCAATCCCACCACGGGACTATTCTCCTACAATGAGCAGTTCTTC. Translated: CASSPNPTTGLFSYNEQFF.

Ten or more counts support this clonotype. This chain connects TRBV5-1 to TRBJ1-2; 10 bases align to TRBD1. Germline trimming cut 0 bases from V and 7 bases from J; bases unmatched to any gene: 3. This CDR3 has 14 residues. Germline-derived CDR1 and CDR2 are SGHRS and YFSETQ. CDR3 nucleotide sequence: TGCGCCAGCAGCTTGGAGGGACAGGGGTCTGGCTACACCTTC. The encoded protein is CASSLEGQGSGYTF.

This clonotype has a count of ten or more. The chain joins TRBV20-1 to TRBJ1-3; unclear D gene. Germline CDR1 is DFQATT and CDR2 is SNEGSKA (reference sequence). Trimming removed 0 bases at V and 0 bases at J, with 12 bases between. This CDR3 is built from 16 residues. CDR3: CSAREVGKISGNTIYF. CDR3 nucleotide sequence: TGCAGTGCTAGAGAGGTGGGGAAGATCTCTGGAAACACCATATATTTT.

For this clonotype: A much larger clone is a single base away; this may be a read error. The chain recombines TRBV18 with TRBJ2-7, with TRBD2 matching 9 bases. Germline V gene data show CDR1 as KGHSH and CDR2 as LQKENI. CDR3 length: 16 amino acids. The CDR3 nucleotides read TGTGCCAGCTCACCATCAGTAGCGGGGGTCCAGAACGAGCGGTACTTC. This encodes CASSPSVAGVQNERYF.

This clonotype was observed many times. V gene TRBV5-1 combines with J gene TRBJ2-2; no definite D call. The CDR3 consists of 15 residues. V shed 1 base and J shed 2 bases, with 9 bases lying between them. Germline V gives CDR1 SGHRS, CDR2 YFSETQ. The CDR3 protein is CASSLPTDNTGELFF. In DNA form, the CDR3 reads TGCGCCAGCAGCTTGCCCACAGATAACACCGGGGAGCTGTTTTTT.

This clonotype occurred many times. The rearrangement uses TRBV3-1 and TRBJ2-1; D perhaps matches TRBD1 (6 bases). Trimming left V 4 bases short and J 0 bases short, with 13 bases between. The germline V gene has CDR1 LGHDT and CDR2 YNNKEL (reference sequence). CDR3 size: 16 residues. CDR3 amino acids: CASSRVDRSSYNEQFF. CDR3 in DNA: TGTGCCAGCAGCCGGGTTGACAGGAGCTCCTACAATGAGCAGTTCTTC.

This clonotype has a count of ten or more. The V gene is TRBV20-1, the J gene TRBJ2-2; possible D gene TRBD1, 5 bases. CDR1 DFQATT and CDR2 SNEGSKA come from the germline V gene (reference sequence). V lost 0 bases and J lost 8, with 10 bases in between. The CDR3 runs to 13 residues. The CDR3 here is CSAREAGKGELFF. The CDR3 DNA reads TGCAGTGCTAGAGAGGCAGGGAAGGGGGAGCTGTTTTTT.

This clonotype occurred many times. J is TRBJ2-2 and V is TRBV20-1; TRBD2 agrees at 12 bases. The V segment lost 1 base and the J segment 1 base; nucleotides outside the gene matches: 1. The CDR3 length is 16 residues. Looked up from germline, CDR1 is DFQATT and CDR2 is SNEGSKA (reference sequence). This CDR3 reads CSARAGLAGNTGELFF. In DNA, the CDR3 is TGCAGTGCTAGAGCGGGACTAGCGGGGAACACCGGGGAGCTGTTTTTT.